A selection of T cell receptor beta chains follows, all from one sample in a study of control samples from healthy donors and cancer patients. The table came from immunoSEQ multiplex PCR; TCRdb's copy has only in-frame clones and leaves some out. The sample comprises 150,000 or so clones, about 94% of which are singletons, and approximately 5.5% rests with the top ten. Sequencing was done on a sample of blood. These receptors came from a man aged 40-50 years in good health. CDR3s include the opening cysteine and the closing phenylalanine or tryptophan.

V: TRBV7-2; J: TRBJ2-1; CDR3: CASSHLGGMNEQFF
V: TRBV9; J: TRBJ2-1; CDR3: CASSVKYGGTYNEQFF
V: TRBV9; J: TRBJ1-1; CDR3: CASSVGGASTEAFF
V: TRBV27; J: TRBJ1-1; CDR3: CASSLHEWGPVAFF
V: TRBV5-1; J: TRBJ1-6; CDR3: CASSFGRDSPLHF
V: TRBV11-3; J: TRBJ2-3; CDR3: CASSRGGLDTQYF
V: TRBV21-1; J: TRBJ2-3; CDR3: CASSKGGFDTQYF
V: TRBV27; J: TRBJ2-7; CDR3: CASRRTGVFVDEQYF
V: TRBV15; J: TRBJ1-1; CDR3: CATSEQGGDTEAFF
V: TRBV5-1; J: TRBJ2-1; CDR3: CASSGLLNEQFF
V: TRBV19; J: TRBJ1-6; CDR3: CASSIQGSHNSPLHF
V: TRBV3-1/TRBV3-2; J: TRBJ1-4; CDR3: CASSSWTSHNEKLFF
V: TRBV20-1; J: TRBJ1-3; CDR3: CSASPGFSGNTIYF
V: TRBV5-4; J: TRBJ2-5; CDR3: CASSFPPGNPGTQYF
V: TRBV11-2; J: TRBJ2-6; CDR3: CASSLDISGANVLTF
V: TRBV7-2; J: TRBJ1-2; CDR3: CASSLDRVDGYTF
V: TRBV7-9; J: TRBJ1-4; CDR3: CASTLGSLSTNEKLFF
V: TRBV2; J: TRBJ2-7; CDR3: CASTGTVLYEQYF
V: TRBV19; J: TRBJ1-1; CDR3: CASSIGAAGRPQSKDTEAFF
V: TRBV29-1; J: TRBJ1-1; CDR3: CSVPTVNTEAFF
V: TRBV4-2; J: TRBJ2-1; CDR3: CASSQDPGGRGEQFF
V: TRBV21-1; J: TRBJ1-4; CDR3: CASSKGAGGNEKLFF
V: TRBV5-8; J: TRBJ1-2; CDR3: CASSLEQPYGYTF
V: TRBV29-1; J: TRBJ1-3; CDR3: CSAFTGHSSGNTIYF
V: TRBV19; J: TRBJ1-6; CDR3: CASSTDRGFFPLHF
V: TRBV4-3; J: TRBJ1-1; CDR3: CASSQGRVNTEAFF
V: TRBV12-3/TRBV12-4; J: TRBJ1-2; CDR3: CASSPTVIYGYTF
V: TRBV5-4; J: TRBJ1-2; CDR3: CASSSRQDYGYTF
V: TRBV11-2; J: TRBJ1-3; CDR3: CASSLGLVTGPGYF
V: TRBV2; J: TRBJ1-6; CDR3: CASRLKQGNSPLHF
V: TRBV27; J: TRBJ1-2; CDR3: CASSLEAGDYGYTF
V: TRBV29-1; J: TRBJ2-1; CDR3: CSVADPWEQFF
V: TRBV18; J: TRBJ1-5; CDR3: CASSPPGRTDNQPQHF
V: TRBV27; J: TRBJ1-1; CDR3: CASRRDTHTEAFF
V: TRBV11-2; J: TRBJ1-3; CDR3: CASSLQRGSGNTIYF
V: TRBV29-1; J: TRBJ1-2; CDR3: CSVEEIGGDYGYTF
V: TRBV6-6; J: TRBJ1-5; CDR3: CASIGHGNQPQHF
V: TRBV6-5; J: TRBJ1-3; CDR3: CASSTSDFSGNTIYF
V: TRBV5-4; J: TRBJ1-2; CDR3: CASSLWGGRGYTF
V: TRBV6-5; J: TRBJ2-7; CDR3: CASSRQGTVSEQYF
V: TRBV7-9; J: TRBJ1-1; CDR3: CASSLGGMNTEAFF
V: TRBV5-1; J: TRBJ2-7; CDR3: CASSLAGNEQYF
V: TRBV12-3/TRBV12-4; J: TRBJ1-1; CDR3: CASSFGPRVLAFF
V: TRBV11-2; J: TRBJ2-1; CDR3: CASSSPPRGSYNEQFF
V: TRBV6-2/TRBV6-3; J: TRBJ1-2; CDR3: CASSLGQGRGYTF
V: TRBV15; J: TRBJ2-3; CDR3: CATSPRVGADTQYF
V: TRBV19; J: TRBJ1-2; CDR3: CASSRDRGNYGYTF
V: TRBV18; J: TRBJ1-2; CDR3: CASSPPEGMGSGYTF
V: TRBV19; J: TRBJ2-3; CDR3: CASSILPGRAEGQYF
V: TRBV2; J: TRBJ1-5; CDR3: CASSDQRGINQPQHF
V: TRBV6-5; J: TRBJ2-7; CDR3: CASSYGDEQYF
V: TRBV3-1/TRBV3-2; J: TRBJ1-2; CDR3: CASSQDYGDRRNYGYTF
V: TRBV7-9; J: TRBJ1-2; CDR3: CASSRALDYGYTF
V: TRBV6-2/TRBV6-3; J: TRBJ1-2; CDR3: CASSSIGPEYGYTF